Each of the 10 T cell receptor beta chains below was sequenced from the same sample in a study of T cells in Graves' hyperthyroidism and ophthalmopathy. It was RNA transcripts that yielded the amplified TCR beta CDR3 regions. First-round RT-PCR with HTBI primers amplified the TCR CDR3 region. Using its own MiXCR run on the multiplex PCR reads, TCRdb lists one record per CDR3 protein. Among about 200,000 distinct CDR3 sequences, about 17% were seen once, and the ten largest hold more than 50%. Sequencing input: blood. The receptor source for this set is a woman aged 50 to 60 with Graves' hyperthyroidism.

This clonotype was counted between two and nine times. The chain couples TRBV9 to TRBJ2-1, with no clear D. Germline V CDR1 and CDR2: SGDLS, YYNGEE. V dropped 1 base and J dropped 0 bases, with 11 bases sitting between them. CDR3 size: 16 residues. CDR3 in DNA: TGTGCCAGCAGCGTATTCGGGTGGAGCTCCTACAATGAGCAGTTCTTC. Translating it yields CASSVFGWSSYNEQFF. Combining the CDR3 with reference TRBV9 and TRBJ2-1 gives the whole variable domain DSGVTQTPKHLITATGQRVTLRCSPRSGDLSVYWYQQSLDQGLQFLIQYYNGEERAKGNILERFSAQQFPDLHSELNLSSLELGDSALYFCASSVFGWSSYNEQFFGPGTRLTVL.

The chain recombines TRBV11-2 with TRBJ2-1, with no clear D. Germline CDR1 reads SGHAT; CDR2 reads FQNNGV. V was pared by 4 bases and J by 2 bases, with 9 bases between. The CDR3 spans 14 residues. CDR3 nucleotides: TGTGCCAGCAGCTGGAAAGATGCCTACAATGAGCAGTTCTTC. Translated: CASSWKDAYNEQFF.

Many counts were recorded for this clonotype. The chain carries TRBV28 and TRBJ2-1; D uncertain. The CDR3 extends over 13 amino acids. V lost 2 bases and J 12 bases, leaving 14 bases between the germline ends. Germline CDR1 and CDR2: MDHEN and SYDVKM. This CDR3 is CASSLSDGIGQFF. The DNA of the CDR3 is TGTGCCAGCAGTTTAAGTGATGGTATAGGGCAGTTCTTC. Supplemented by reference TRBV28 and TRBJ2-1, the full variable domain reads DVKVTQSSRYLVKRTGEKVFLECVQDMDHENMFWYRQDPGLGLRLIYFSYDVKMKEKGDIPEGYSVSREKKERFSLILESASTNQTSMYLCASSLSDGIGQFFGPGTRLTVL.

This clonotype occurred many times. This sequence joins TRBV12-3 or TRBV12-4 and TRBJ1-2; 8 positions match TRBD1. This CDR3 is built from 15 residues. V dropped 3 bases and J dropped 3; count of bases not matched to a gene: 6. This CDR3 reads CASSFPTQGDYGYTF. CDR3 bases: TGTGCCAGCAGTTTCCCGACACAGGGGGACTATGGCTACACCTTC.

For this clonotype: With a much larger clone just one base away, this may be a read error. The chain couples TRBV29-1 to TRBJ1-1; D possibly corresponds to TRBD1 (5 bases). CDR1 SQVTM and CDR2 ANQGSEA come from the germline V gene. The length of the CDR3 is 11 residues. CDR3 nucleotides: TGCAGCGGACAGACGGCCGACGAAGTTTTCTTT. Protein product: CSGQTADEVFF.

This chain joins TRBV6-1 and TRBJ1-1; D gene uncertain. Trimming removed 1 base from V and 3 bases from J, with 6 bases in between. Germline lookup yields CDR1 MNHNS and CDR2 SASEGT. This CDR3 is 13 amino acids long. CDR3 residues: CASSEGGDTEAFF. CDR3 nucleotide sequence: TGTGCCAGCAGTGAAGGTGGGGACACTGAAGCTTTCTTT.

The V and J genes are TRBV28 and TRBJ2-3, with TRBD2 matching over 11 bases. This CDR3 has 19 amino acids. J was trimmed by 0 bases and V by 5 bases; bases with no gene match: 13. CDR1 and CDR2 from the germline V gene are MDHEN and SYDVKM. The CDR3: CASSLPLGTSGHSTDTQYF. The DNA for the CDR3 is TGTGCCAGCAGTCTTCCACTCGGGACTAGCGGCCACAGCACAGATACGCAGTATTTT.

Ten or more counts support this clonotype. V gene TRBV7-2 combines with J gene TRBJ1-6; 7 bases are shared with TRBD1. The germline V gene encodes CDR1 SGHTA and CDR2 FQGNSA. The junction had 14 bases not matched to a gene; V was cut back by 6 bases and J by 6 bases. The CDR3 contains 17 residues. This CDR3 is CASSRDRADSINSPLHF. CDR3 in DNA: TGTGCCAGCAGTAGAGACAGGGCCGATTCGATTAATTCACCCCTCCACTTT.

This clonotype was recorded at least ten times. The chain links TRBV12-5 to TRBJ1-2; D is possibly TRBD1 (5 bases). V was shortened by 1 base and J by 7 bases, with 13 bases between the two germline ends. Germline V CDR1 and CDR2: LGHNT, FRNRAP. CDR3 length: 14 amino acids. This CDR3 is CASGLGRGVAGYTF. The CDR3 nucleotides are TGTGCTAGTGGTTTGGGTAGGGGAGTGGCTGGCTACACCTTC.

This clonotype was seen repeatedly, ten times or more. The chain recombines TRBV6-1 with TRBJ2-1; 7 nucleotides line up with TRBD1. Germline-derived CDR1 and CDR2 are MNHNS and SASEGT. The ends lost 5 bases at V and 10 bases at J; junction bases unmatched: 5. The CDR3 covers 12 residues. This chain's CDR3 is CASSHRGAEQFF. In DNA form, the CDR3 reads TGTGCCAGCAGTCACAGGGGCGCAGAGCAGTTCTTC.